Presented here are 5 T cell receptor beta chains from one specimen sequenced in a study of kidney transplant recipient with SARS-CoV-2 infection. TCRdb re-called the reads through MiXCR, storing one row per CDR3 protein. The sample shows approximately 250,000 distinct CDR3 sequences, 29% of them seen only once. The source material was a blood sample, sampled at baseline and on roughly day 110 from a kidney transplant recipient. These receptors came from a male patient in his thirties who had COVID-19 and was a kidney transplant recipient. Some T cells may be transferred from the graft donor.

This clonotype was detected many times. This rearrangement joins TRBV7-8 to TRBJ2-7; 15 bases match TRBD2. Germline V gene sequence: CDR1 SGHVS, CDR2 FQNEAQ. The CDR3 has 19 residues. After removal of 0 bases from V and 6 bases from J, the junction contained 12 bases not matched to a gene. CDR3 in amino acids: CASSLARTSGGASLSEQYF. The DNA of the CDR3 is TGTGCCAGCAGCTTAGCGCGGACTAGCGGGGGGGCCAGTCTCTCCGAGCAGTACTTC.

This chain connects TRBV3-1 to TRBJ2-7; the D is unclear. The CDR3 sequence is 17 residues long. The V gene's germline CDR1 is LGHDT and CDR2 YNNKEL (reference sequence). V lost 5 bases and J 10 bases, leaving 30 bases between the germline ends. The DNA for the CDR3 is TGTGCCAGCAGCGGTAGACGTCCCATTTCTTTCTCTGAGGCCCAGTACTTC. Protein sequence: CASSGRRPISFSEAQYF.

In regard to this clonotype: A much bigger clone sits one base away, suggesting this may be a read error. For the CDR3, the DNA is TGTGCCAGTAGTGACAGTCAGGGGGCAGGGACTGAAGCTTTCTTT. It is translated as CASSDSQGAGTEAFF. This chain uses TRBV19 with TRBJ1-1; 8 nucleotides match TRBD1. This CDR3 has 15 residues. Trimming took 5 bases from V and 5 from J; bases not matched to a gene: 10. Germline-derived CDR1 and CDR2 are LNHDA and SQIVND (reference sequence).

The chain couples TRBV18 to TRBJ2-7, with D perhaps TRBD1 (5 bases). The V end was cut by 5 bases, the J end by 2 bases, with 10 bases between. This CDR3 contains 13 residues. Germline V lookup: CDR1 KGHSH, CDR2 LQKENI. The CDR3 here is CASSSQDAYEQYV. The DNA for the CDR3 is TGTGCCAGCTCATCACAGGATGCCTACGAGCAGTACGTC.

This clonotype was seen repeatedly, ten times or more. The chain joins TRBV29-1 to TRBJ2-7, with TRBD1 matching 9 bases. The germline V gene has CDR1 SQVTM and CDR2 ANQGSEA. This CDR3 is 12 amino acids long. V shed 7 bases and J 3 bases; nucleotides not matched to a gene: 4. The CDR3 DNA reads TGCAGCGCTGGGACAGGGAACTACGAGCAGTACTTC. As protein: CSAGTGNYEQYF.